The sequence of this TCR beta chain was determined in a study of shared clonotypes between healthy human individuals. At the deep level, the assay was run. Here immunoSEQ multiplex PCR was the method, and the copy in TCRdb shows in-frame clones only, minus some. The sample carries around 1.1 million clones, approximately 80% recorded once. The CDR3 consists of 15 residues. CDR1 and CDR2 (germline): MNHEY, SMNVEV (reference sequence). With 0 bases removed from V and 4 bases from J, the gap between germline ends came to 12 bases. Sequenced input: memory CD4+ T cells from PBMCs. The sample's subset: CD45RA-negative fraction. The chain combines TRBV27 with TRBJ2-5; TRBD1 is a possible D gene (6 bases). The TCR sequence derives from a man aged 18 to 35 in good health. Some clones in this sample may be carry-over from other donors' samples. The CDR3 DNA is TGTGCCAGCAGTTTATCTGGGGGCCGGGGAGAGACCCAGTACTTC. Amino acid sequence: CASSLSGGRGETQYF.